This TCR beta chain stems from a study of technical replicates of blood from a few donors (TCRdb year 2017). CDR1 and CDR2 (SSHAT, FNYEAQ) derive from the germline V gene (reference sequence). The CDR3 measures 14 amino acids from cysteine to phenylalanine. The entry retains the CDR3 DNA only, 42 bases that are in frame from base 1. The method behind the library was the immunoSEQ multiplex PCR assay. In its TCRdb copy, this immuneACCESS table keeps in-frame sequences only and misses some clones. Where compared with another copy, unresolved V genes explain less than half of these, and the others have no known cause. This sample is represented by tens of thousands of clones; roughly nine tenths of them were singletons. The biggest ten clones account for around 0.38% of the sample. In the case of this clone: This receptor's antigen is unknown. Mismatch with germline at one junction end may stem from a read error.

The specimen was T cells isolated from PBMCs. The TCR was taken from a human donor in good health. The rearrangement combines TRBV7-7 with TRBJ2-3, and 11 junctional nucleotides match TRBD2. This receptor carries the CDR3 CASSPGLAGDTQYF. The DNA reads as follows: TGTGCTAGCAGCCCCGGACTAGCGGGAGATACGCAGTATTTT.